The T cell receptor (beta chain) under discussion was sequenced for a study of human T cells and chemical hapten exposure. In TCRdb, the RACE reads were re-called with MiXCR into one record per CDR3 protein. This table has about 82,000 distinct CDR3 sequences, about 10% appearing once. Time point noted: patch test 3, about 24 weeks after DPC sensitization. Stated treatment: therapeutic diphenylcyclopropenone sensitization with weekly scalp DPC. In germline, CDR1 is SQVTM, CDR2 ANQGSEA. This CDR3 has 13 residues. V was trimmed by 4 bases and J by 3 bases, leaving 12 bases between them. The material was whole blood, obtained in connection with sensitization to the hapten diphenylcyclopropenone (DPC). The chain is built from TRBV29-1 and TRBJ2-5; weak D call: TRBD2 (6 bases). This receptor was identified in a woman aged 50 to 60 with alopecia areata. Some clones in this sample may be carry-over from other donors' samples. CDR3: CSVVAASEETQYF. The DNA for the CDR3 is TGCAGCGTTGTGGCCGCTAGCGAAGAGACCCAGTACTTC.